This T cell receptor (beta chain) is from a study of Ad26.COV2.S vaccination and SARS-CoV-2 variants. Treatment indicated: roughly 20 received Ad26.COV2.S at low or high dose, single or two shots; about 5 received placebo; per-sample allocation not given. Repertoires come from day 63 after the first vaccine or placebo injection. Adults aged 18-55 years in Boston included the donor. Expressing Wuhan-strain SARS-CoV-2 spike, an Ad26 vector served as the vaccine. Study conclusions and caveats: Reported findings describe substantial breadth in spike-specific CD8+ and CD4+ T cell responses following vaccination. While placebo recipients had lower spike-specific TCR breadth, vaccine recipients had more.

Regarding this clone: Its specificity is not known.

The CDR3 runs 15 residues. Trimming took 8 bases from V and 5 from J, leaving 21 bases between them. From germline, CDR1 is MNHEY and CDR2 SVGAGI. Here immunoSEQ multiplex PCR was the method, and the copy in TCRdb shows in-frame clones only, minus some. The sample records roughly 350,000 clones, around 89% being singletons. Specimen: peripheral blood, collected in a trial of Ad26.COV2.S vaccine versus placebo. The chain carries TRBV6-5 and TRBJ1-1; TRBD1 might be the D (6 bases). This sequence originates from a person aged 18 to 65 who received the Ad26.COV2.S COVID-19 vaccine or a placebo. CDR3 residues: CASGTIRGWGTEAFF. The DNA of the CDR3 is TGTGCCAGCGGGACAATCAGGGGCTGGGGGACTGAAGCTTTCTTT.